This T cell receptor beta chain was obtained from a study of blood T cells in healthy people across ages. Study-wide findings and caveats: Total diversity from one million sequenced T cells was likely underestimated.

The authors ran a second PCR of roughly 7 to 11 cycles using a sample-barcoded 5' primer and a J-beta primer mix. Each cDNA molecule, via a template-switch adaptor with 12 random nucleotides, was tagged. Each CDR3 protein is one row after TCRdb ran MiXCR on the 5' RACE reads. The sample has under 750,000 distinct CDR3 sequences, 45% to 55% seen once. Germline V CDR1 and CDR2: LGHNA, YNFKEQ. CDR3 length equals 13 residues. A word on this clonotype: Its antigen is currently unknown.

The chain is built from TRBV4-2 and TRBJ2-7; D gene ambiguous. Judging by the DNA end, TRBJ2-5 fits better; the J call may be wrong. This receptor was obtained from a man of 80 years or more in good health. The sequenced material came from blood. The CDR3 DNA reads as TGTGCCAGCAGCCAAGTAGTTTTTGAGACCCAGTACTTC. It encodes CASSQVVFETQYF.